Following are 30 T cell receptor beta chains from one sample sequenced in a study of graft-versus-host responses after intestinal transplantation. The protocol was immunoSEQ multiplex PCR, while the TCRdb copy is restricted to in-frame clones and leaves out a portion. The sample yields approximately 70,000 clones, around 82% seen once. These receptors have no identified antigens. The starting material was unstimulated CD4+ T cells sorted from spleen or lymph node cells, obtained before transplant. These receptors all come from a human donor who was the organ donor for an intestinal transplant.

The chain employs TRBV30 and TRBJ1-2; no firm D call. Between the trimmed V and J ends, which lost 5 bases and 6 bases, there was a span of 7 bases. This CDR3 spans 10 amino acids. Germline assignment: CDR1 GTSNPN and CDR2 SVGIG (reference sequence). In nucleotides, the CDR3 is TGTGCCTGGGGGCTCCATGGCTACACCTTC. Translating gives CAWGLHGYTF.

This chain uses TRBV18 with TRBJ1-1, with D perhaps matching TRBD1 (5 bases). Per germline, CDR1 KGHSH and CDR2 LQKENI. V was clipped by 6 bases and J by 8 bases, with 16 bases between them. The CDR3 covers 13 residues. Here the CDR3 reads CASSVTGPGEAFF. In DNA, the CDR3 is TGTGCCAGCTCGGTTACAGGTCCTGGGGAAGCTTTCTTT.

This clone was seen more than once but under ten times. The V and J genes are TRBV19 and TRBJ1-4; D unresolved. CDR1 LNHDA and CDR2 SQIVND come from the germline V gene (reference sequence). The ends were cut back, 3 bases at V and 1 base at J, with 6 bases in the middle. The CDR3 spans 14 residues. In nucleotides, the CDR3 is TGTGCCAGTAGTATTGGGAGAACTAATGAAAAACTGTTTTTT. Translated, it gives CASSIGRTNEKLFF.

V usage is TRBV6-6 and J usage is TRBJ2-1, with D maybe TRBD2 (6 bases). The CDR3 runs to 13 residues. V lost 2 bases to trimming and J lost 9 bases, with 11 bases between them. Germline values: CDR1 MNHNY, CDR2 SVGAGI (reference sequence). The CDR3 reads CASSYGRSSEQFF. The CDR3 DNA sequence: TGTGCCAGCAGTTACGGGAGGTCCAGTGAGCAGTTCTTC.

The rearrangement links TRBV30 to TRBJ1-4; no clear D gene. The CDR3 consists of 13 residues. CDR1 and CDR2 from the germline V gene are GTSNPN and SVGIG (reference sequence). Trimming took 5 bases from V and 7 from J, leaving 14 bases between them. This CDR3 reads CAWDSTFSEKLFF. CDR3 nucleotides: TGTGCCTGGGACTCTACCTTTAGTGAAAAACTGTTTTTT. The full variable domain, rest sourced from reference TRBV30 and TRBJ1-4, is SQTIHQWPATLVQPVGSPLSLECTVEGTSNPNLYWYRQAAGRGLQLLFYSVGIGQISSEVPQNLSASRPQDRQFILSSKKLLLSDSGFYLCAWDSTFSEKLFFGSGTQLSVL.

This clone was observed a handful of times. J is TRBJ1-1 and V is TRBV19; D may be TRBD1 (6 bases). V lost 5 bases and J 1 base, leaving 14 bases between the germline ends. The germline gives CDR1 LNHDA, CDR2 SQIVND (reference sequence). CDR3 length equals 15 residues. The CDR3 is CASSRGQTRNTEAFF. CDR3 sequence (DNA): TGTGCCAGTAGTCGAGGACAGACGCGGAACACTGAAGCTTTCTTT.

CDR3 sequence: CASSVTGSRTDTQYF. CDR3 coding DNA: TGTGCCAGCAGCGTAACAGGGAGCCGCACAGATACGCAGTATTTT. The rearrangement uses TRBV5-8 and TRBJ2-3; D might be TRBD1 (6 bases). This CDR3 comprises 15 residues. The V end was cut by 4 bases, the J end by 1 base, with 13 bases between. Per the germline V gene, CDR1 is SGHTS and CDR2 is YDEGEE.

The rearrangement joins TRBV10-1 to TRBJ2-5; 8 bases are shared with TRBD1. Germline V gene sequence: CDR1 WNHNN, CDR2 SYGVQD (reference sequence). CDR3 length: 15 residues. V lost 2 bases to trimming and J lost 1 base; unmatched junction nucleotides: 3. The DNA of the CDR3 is TGCGCCAGCAGTGAGCGGGGGACAGGCCAAGAGACCCAGTACTTC. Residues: CASSERGTGQETQYF.

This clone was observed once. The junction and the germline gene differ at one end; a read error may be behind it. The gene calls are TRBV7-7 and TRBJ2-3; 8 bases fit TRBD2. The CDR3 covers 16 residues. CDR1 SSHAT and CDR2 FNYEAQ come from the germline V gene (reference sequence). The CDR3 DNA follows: TGTGCTAGCAGCTTAGGTTCTGCGGGCGGGGGGGATACGCAGTATTTT. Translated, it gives CASSLGSAGGGDTQYF.

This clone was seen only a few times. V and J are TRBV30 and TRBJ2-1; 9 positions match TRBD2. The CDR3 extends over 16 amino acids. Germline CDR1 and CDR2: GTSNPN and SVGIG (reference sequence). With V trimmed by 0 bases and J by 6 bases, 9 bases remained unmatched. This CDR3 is CAWSVTRAGGLNEQFF. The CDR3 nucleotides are TGTGCCTGGAGTGTAACTAGGGCGGGGGGGCTCAATGAGCAGTTCTTC.

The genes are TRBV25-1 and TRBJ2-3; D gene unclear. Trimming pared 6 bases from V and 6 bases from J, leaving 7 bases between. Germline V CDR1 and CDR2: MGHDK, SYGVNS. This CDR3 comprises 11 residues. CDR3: CASRELDTQYF. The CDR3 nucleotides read TGTGCCAGCAGGGAACTTGATACGCAGTATTTT.

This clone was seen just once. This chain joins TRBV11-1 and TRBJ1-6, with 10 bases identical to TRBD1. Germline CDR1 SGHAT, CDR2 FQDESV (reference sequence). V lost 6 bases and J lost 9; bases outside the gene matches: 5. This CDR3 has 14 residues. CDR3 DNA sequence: TGTGCCAGCAGGCGGGACAGGGGCGTTTCACCCCTCCACTTT. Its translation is CASRRDRGVSPLHF.

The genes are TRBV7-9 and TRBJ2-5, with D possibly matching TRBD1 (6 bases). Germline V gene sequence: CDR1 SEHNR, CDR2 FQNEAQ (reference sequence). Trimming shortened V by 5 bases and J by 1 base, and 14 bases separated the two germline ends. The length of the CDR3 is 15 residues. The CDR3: CASSAVGGAQETQYF. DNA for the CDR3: TGTGCCAGCAGCGCGGTTGGGGGCGCCCAAGAGACCCAGTACTTC.

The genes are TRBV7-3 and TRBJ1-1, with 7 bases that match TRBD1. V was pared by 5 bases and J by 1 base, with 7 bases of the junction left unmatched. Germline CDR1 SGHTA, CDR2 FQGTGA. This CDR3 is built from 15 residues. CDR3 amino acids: CASSISGGRNTEAFF. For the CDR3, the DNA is TGTGCCAGCAGCATATCAGGGGGGAGGAACACTGAAGCTTTCTTT.

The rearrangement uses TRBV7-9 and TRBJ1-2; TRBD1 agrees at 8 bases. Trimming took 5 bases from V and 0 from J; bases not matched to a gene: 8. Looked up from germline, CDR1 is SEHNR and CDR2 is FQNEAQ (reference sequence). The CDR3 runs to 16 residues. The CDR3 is CASSAGGGTANYGYTF. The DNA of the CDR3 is TGTGCCAGCAGCGCAGGGGGCGGGACGGCTAACTATGGCTACACCTTC. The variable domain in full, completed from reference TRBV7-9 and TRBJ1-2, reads DTGVSQNPRHKITKRGQNVTFRCDPISEHNRLYWYRQTLGQGPEFLTYFQNEAQLEKSRLLSDRFSAERPKGSFSTLEIQRTEQGDSAMYLCASSAGGGTANYGYTFGSGTRLTVV.

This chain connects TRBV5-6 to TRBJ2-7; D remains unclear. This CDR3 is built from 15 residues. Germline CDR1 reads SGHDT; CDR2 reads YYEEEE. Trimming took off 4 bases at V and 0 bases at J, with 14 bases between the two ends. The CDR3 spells CASSMATLDSYEQYV. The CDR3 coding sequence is TGTGCCAGCAGCATGGCCACTTTAGACTCCTACGAGCAGTACGTC.

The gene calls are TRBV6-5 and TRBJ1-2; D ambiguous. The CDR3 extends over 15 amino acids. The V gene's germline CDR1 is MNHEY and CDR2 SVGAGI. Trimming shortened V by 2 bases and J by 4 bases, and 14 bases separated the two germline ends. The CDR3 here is CASSYEPQSGYGYTF. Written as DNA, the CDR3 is TGTGCCAGCAGTTACGAGCCGCAGAGCGGCTATGGCTACACCTTC.

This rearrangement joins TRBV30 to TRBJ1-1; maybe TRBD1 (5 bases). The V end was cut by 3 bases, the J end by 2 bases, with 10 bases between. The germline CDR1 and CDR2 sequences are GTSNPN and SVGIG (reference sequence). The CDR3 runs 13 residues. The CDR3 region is CAWRKGFNTEAFF. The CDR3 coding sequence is TGTGCCTGGAGAAAGGGGTTCAACACTGAAGCTTTCTTT.

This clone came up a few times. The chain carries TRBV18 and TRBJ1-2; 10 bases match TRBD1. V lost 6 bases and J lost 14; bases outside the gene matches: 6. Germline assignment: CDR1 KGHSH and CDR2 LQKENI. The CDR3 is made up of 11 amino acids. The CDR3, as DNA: TGTGCCAGCTCCGGGACAGGGGCGAGTACCTTC. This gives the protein CASSGTGASTF. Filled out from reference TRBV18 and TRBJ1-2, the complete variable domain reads NAGVMQNPRHLVRRRGQEARLRCSPMKGHSHVYWYRQLPEEGLKFMVYLQKENIIDESGMPKERFSAEFPKEGPSILRIQQVVRGDSAAYFCASSGTGASTFGSGTRLTVV.

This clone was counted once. As DNA, the CDR3 is TGTGCCAGCAGTGAAATACCAGGGACTAGCGGGTACCAAGAGACCCAGTACTTC. Its translation: CASSEIPGTSGYQETQYF. The V call is TRBV28, the J call TRBJ2-5, with TRBD2 identical over 12 bases. With 5 bases clipped from V and 0 bases from J, the junction kept 10 bases outside the gene matches. Per germline, CDR1 MDHEN and CDR2 SYDVKM. This CDR3 contains 18 residues.

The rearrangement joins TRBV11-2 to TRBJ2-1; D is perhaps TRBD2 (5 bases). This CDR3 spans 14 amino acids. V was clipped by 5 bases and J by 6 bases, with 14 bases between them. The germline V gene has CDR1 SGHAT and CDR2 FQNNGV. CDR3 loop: CASSPSGRRNEQFF. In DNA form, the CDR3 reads TGTGCCAGCAGCCCAAGCGGCAGACGCAATGAGCAGTTCTTC.

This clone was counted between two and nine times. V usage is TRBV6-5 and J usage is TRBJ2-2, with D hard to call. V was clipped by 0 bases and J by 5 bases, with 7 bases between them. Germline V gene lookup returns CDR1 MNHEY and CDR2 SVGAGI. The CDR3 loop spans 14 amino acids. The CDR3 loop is CASSYSPRTGELFF. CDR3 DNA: TGTGCCAGCAGTTACTCCCCCAGAACCGGGGAGCTGTTTTTT.

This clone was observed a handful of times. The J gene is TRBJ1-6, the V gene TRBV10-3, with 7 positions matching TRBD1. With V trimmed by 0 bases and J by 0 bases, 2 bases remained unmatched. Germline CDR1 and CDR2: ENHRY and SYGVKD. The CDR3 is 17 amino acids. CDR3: CAISESEGASYNSPLHF. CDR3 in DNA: TGTGCCATCAGTGAGTCGGAGGGGGCCTCCTATAATTCACCCCTCCACTTT.

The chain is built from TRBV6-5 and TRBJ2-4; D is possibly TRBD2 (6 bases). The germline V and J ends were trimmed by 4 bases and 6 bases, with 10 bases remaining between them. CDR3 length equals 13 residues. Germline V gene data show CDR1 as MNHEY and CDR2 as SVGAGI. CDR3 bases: TGTGCCAGCAGTTGGGACGGGGGAAACATTCAGTACTTC. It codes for CASSWDGGNIQYF.

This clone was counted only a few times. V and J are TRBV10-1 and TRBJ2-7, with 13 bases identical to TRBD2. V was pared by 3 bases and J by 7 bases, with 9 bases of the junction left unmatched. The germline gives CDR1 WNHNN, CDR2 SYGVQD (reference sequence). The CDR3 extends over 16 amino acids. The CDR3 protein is CASSDSTSGGAREQYV. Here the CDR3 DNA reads TGCGCCAGCAGTGATTCCACTAGCGGGGGGGCAAGGGAGCAGTACGTC.

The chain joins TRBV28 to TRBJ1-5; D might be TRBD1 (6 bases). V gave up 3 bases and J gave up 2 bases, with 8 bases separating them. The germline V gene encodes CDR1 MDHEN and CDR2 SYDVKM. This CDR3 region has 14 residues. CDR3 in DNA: TGTGCCAGCAGTTTTGCAGGGGGCAATCAGCCCCAGCATTTT. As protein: CASSFAGGNQPQHF.

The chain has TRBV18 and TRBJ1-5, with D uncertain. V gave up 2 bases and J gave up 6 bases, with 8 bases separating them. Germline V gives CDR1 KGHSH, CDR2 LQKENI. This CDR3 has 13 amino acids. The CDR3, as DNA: TGTGCCAGCTCACCAGGGGAGGGTCAGCCCCAGCATTTT. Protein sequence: CASSPGEGQPQHF.

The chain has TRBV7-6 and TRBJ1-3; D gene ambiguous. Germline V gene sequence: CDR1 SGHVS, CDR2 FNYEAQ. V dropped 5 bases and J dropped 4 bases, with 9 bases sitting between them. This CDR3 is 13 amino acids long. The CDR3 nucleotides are TGTGCCAGCAGCGAGGGTTTAGGAAACACCATATATTTT. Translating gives CASSEGLGNTIYF.

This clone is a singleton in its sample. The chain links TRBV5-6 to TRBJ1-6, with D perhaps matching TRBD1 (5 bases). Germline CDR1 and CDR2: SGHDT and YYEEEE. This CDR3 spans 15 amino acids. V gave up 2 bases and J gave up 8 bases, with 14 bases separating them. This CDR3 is CASSFPVGPDSPLHF. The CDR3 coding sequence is TGTGCCAGCAGCTTCCCGGTGGGGCCCGATTCACCCCTCCACTTT.

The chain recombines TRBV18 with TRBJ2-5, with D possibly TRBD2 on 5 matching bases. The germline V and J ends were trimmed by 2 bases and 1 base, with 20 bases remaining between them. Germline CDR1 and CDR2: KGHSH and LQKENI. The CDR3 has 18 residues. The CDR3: CASSPDSADSGSQETQYF. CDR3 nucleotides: TGTGCCAGCTCACCAGATAGTGCGGACTCCGGGTCCCAAGAGACCCAGTACTTC.